Listed here are 25 T cell receptor beta chains from one sample, sequenced in a study of T cell responses to AZD1222 COVID-19 vaccine. TCRdb's copy holds only in-frame clones and misses some; the assay was immunoSEQ multiplex PCR. The sample shows about 87,000 clones, over 75% of them seen only once. This sample comprised peripheral blood, obtained on day 0 of AZD1222 vaccination. The receptor source for this set is an adult in good health.

V and J are TRBV5-5 and TRBJ2-4, with a possible D match to TRBD1 (6 bases). The CDR3 sequence is 16 residues long. The V and J ends lost 1 base and 2 bases respectively, with 13 bases between them. CDR1 and CDR2 from the germline V gene are SGHKS and YYEKEE (reference sequence). The CDR3 nucleotides are TGTGCCAGCAGCTTGTCGGCAGGGGTAACCAAAAACATTCAGTACTTC. It encodes CASSLSAGVTKNIQYF. The whole variable domain, filled in from reference TRBV5-5 and TRBJ2-4, reads DAGVTQSPTHLIKTRGQQVTLRCSPISGHKSVSWYQQVLGQGPQFIFQYYEKEERGRGNFPDRFSARQFPNYSSELNVNALLLGDSALYLCASSLSAGVTKNIQYFGAGTRLSVL.

This clone occurred a few times. The J gene is TRBJ1-5, the V gene TRBV3-1 (or the pseudogene TRBV3-2); 8 positions agree with TRBD1. CDR1 is LGHDT and CDR2 is YNNKEL in the germline V gene (reference sequence). With 0 bases clipped from V and 9 bases from J, the junction kept 1 base outside the gene matches. This CDR3 contains 13 residues. In DNA, the CDR3 is TGTGCCAGCAGCCAAGACAGGGGGCCGCCCCAGCATTTT. Translating it yields CASSQDRGPPQHF.

This chain uses TRBV10-3 with TRBJ1-4, with D possibly matching TRBD1 (6 bases). This CDR3 contains 17 residues. The germline V gene has CDR1 ENHRY and CDR2 SYGVKD. Trimming took off 3 bases at V and 10 bases at J, with 24 bases between the two ends. CDR3 amino acids: CAISDPGTRAGSGKLFF. CDR3 bases: TGTGCCATCAGTGATCCCGGGACAAGGGCAGGGAGCGGAAAACTGTTTTTT.

The chain combines TRBV19 with TRBJ1-4; D is unclear. The CDR3 is made up of 13 amino acids. From germline, CDR1 is LNHDA and CDR2 SQIVND (reference sequence). With 2 bases removed from V and 12 bases from J, the gap between germline ends came to 13 bases. The CDR3 reads CASSINARTQLFF. The CDR3 bases are TGTGCCAGTAGTATAAATGCCCGGACTCAACTGTTTTTT.

This sequence joins TRBV11-2 and TRBJ1-3; D gene ambiguous. The CDR3 has 15 amino acids. Trimming cost V 0 bases and J 0 bases, with 6 bases left between them. From germline, CDR1 is SGHAT and CDR2 FQNNGV. In nucleotides, the CDR3 is TGTGCCAGCAGCTTAGATCGCAGCTCTGGAAACACCATATATTTT. It specifies CASSLDRSSGNTIYF. Full variable domain (outside the CDR3, taken from reference TRBV11-2 and TRBJ1-3): EAGVAQSPRYKIIEKRQSVAFWCNPISGHATLYWYQQILGQGPKLLIQFQNNGVVDDSQLPKDRFSAERLKGVDSTLKIQPAKLEDSAVYLCASSLDRSSGNTIYFGEGSWLTVV.

V is TRBV5-1 and J is TRBJ2-4; D is tentatively TRBD1 or TRBD2 (5 bases each). Germline assignment: CDR1 SGHRS and CDR2 YFSETQ. The CDR3 runs 21 residues. V was shortened by 0 bases and J by 0 bases, with 25 bases between the two germline ends. For the CDR3, the DNA is TGCGCCAGCAGCTTGGCGGGGACCGCAGTCCCAACGCCTATAGCCAAAAACATTCAGTACTTC. Its protein product is CASSLAGTAVPTPIAKNIQYF.

The chain recombines TRBV7-2 with TRBJ2-3; no clear D. The germline CDR1 and CDR2 sequences are SGHTA and FQGNSA. The CDR3 consists of 15 residues. V was trimmed by 2 bases and J by 0 bases, leaving 9 bases between them. The CDR3 reads CASSLLGASTDTQYF. CDR3 sequence (DNA): TGTGCCAGCAGCTTACTCGGAGCTAGCACAGATACGCAGTATTTT.

The genes are TRBV5-1 and TRBJ2-1, with D possibly TRBD1 on 5 matching bases. CDR3 length: 12 residues. Germline-derived CDR1 and CDR2 are SGHRS and YFSETQ. Deletions cut 4 bases from V and 5 bases from J, with 7 bases between. CDR3 loop: CASSPTDNEQFF. The CDR3 bases are TGCGCCAGCAGCCCGACAGACAATGAGCAGTTCTTC.

The chain is built from TRBV5-6 and TRBJ1-4; D is uncertain. Germline V gene data show CDR1 as SGHDT and CDR2 as YYEEEE. This CDR3 contains 14 residues. The V and J ends lost 0 bases and 5 bases respectively, with 8 bases between them. The CDR3 loop is CASSLEAENEKLFF. The CDR3 DNA reads TGTGCCAGCAGCTTGGAAGCAGAGAATGAAAAACTGTTTTTT.

This clone was observed a few times. The chain employs TRBV10-3 and TRBJ2-7; D remains unclear. Between the trimmed V and J ends, which lost 0 bases and 5 bases, there was a span of 11 bases. This CDR3 has 14 residues. CDR1 is ENHRY, CDR2 SYGVKD, per germline. The CDR3 bases are TGTGCCATCAGTGAGTCGTTAAACTACCACGAGCAGTACTTC. It specifies CAISESLNYHEQYF.

This chain connects TRBV19 to TRBJ1-2, with TRBD1 identical over 7 bases. The germline CDR1 and CDR2 sequences are LNHDA and SQIVND (reference sequence). This CDR3 comprises 14 residues. J gave up 0 bases and V 4 bases, and 2 bases lay outside the gene matches. CDR3 protein: CASSKDRANYGYTF. The DNA for the CDR3 is TGTGCCAGTAGTAAAGACAGGGCTAACTATGGCTACACCTTC.

V is TRBV10-1 and J is TRBJ1-2; perhaps TRBD1 as D (6 bases). The V gene's germline CDR1 is WNHNN and CDR2 SYGVQD (reference sequence). The CDR3 is 13 residues long. V lost 2 bases and J lost 2, with 6 bases in between. CDR3 sequence: CASSETGNYGYTF. In nucleotides, the CDR3 is TGCGCCAGCAGTGAGACAGGGAACTATGGCTACACCTTC.

This clone has just one count. The V and J genes are TRBV7-3 and TRBJ1-6, with a tentative D call TRBD1 (6 bases). Trimming took off 5 bases at V and 5 bases at J, with 13 bases between the two ends. Germline lookup yields CDR1 SGHTA and CDR2 FQGTGA. This CDR3 has 15 amino acids. Written as DNA, the CDR3 is TGTGCCAGCAGCGTGGACAGAACCGATAATTCACCCCTCCACTTT. It codes for CASSVDRTDNSPLHF.

The V and J genes are TRBV5-6 and TRBJ2-1, with TRBD2 matching 7 bases. Per the germline V gene, CDR1 is SGHDT and CDR2 is YYEEEE. With 5 bases clipped from V and 3 bases from J, the junction kept 5 bases outside the gene matches. The CDR3 has 14 amino acids. For the CDR3, the DNA is TGTGCCAGCAGACAAAGCGGGATCTACAATGAGCAGTTCTTC. Protein product: CASRQSGIYNEQFF.

V usage is TRBV10-3 and J usage is TRBJ1-5; D remains ambiguous. Between the trimmed V and J ends, which lost 2 bases and 6 bases, there was a span of 8 bases. The CDR3 runs 13 residues. Per germline, CDR1 ENHRY and CDR2 SYGVKD. In nucleotides, the CDR3 is TGTGCCATCAGTGAGGATGCCTCTCAGCCCCAGCATTTT. This translates into CAISEDASQPQHF.

The gene calls are TRBV9 and TRBJ2-1; D is ambiguous. The germline CDR1 and CDR2 sequences are SGDLS and YYNGEE. Trimming cost V 0 bases and J 0 bases, with 1 base left between them. This CDR3 is 13 amino acids long. As DNA, the CDR3 is TGTGCCAGCAGCGTAGCCTCCTACAATGAGCAGTTCTTC. Its protein product is CASSVASYNEQFF.

CDR3 amino acids: CSVGRLAGGGTGELFF. Here the CDR3 DNA reads TGCAGCGTTGGGAGACTAGCGGGCGGCGGCACCGGGGAGCTGTTTTTT. The chain has TRBV29-1 and TRBJ2-2, with TRBD2 matching 10 bases. CDR1 is SQVTM, CDR2 ANQGSEA, per germline. This CDR3 region has 16 residues. V lost 4 bases to trimming and J lost 4 bases; unmatched junction nucleotides: 9.

The V and J genes are TRBV7-9 and TRBJ2-3, with TRBD2 matching over 7 bases. This CDR3 has 14 residues. Trimming removed 5 bases from V and 0 bases from J; junction bases left unmatched: 2. Per germline, CDR1 SEHNR and CDR2 FQNEAQ (reference sequence). The CDR3 protein is CASSISGSTDTQYF. DNA for the CDR3: TGTGCCAGCAGCATTAGCGGGAGCACAGATACGCAGTATTTT.

By its share, this clone is medium-sized. The chain is built from TRBV4-1 and TRBJ2-7; 7 nucleotides match TRBD1. The CDR3 sequence is 15 residues long. Germline values: CDR1 MGHRA, CDR2 YSYEKL. Trimming at V came to 2 bases and at J to 2 bases, leaving 6 bases not matched to a gene. As DNA, the CDR3 is TGCGCCAGCAGCCAACCGGGACAGATACCCTACGAGCAGTACTTC. It codes for CASSQPGQIPYEQYF.

This chain connects TRBV18 to TRBJ1-2; D possibly corresponds to TRBD1 (6 bases). This CDR3 contains 13 residues. Germline CDR1 reads KGHSH; CDR2 reads LQKENI. V was trimmed by 1 base and J by 3 bases, leaving 6 bases between them. The chain's CDR3 is CASSPQGDYGYTF. As DNA, the CDR3 is TGTGCCAGCTCACCACAGGGGGACTATGGCTACACCTTC.

CDR3 DNA sequence: TGTGCCAGCAGCTTGGGGCGGGAGGGTAAAGAGACCCAGTACTTC. As protein: CASSLGREGKETQYF. The V call is TRBV5-4, the J call TRBJ2-5; 9 nucleotides match TRBD2. The junction had 3 bases not matched to a gene; V was cut back by 0 bases and J by 3 bases. CDR1 and CDR2 (germline): SGHNT, YYREEE (reference sequence). The length of the CDR3 is 15 residues.

CDR3: CASSEASSQQYF. In DNA, the CDR3 is TGCGCCAGCAGTGAAGCAAGTTCTCAACAGTACTTC. J is TRBJ2-7 and V is TRBV10-2; D not certain. This CDR3 is built from 12 residues. Germline V gives CDR1 WSHSY, CDR2 SAAADI. The V end was cut by 3 bases, the J end by 10 bases, with 13 bases between.

The rearrangement uses TRBV5-1 and TRBJ2-7; a possible D gene is TRBD1 (6 bases). Germline assignment: CDR1 SGHRS and CDR2 YFSETQ. The CDR3 consists of 15 residues. The V end was cut by 3 bases, the J end by 0 bases, with 13 bases between. Here the CDR3 DNA reads TGCGCCAGCAGCTGGATCGGACAGAGCTCCTACGAGCAGTACTTC. This sequence encodes CASSWIGQSSYEQYF.

V gene TRBV28 combines with J gene TRBJ2-7; D perhaps matches TRBD2 (6 bases). This CDR3 spans 13 amino acids. Germline V gene lookup returns CDR1 MDHEN and CDR2 SYDVKM. Trimming stripped 6 bases from V and 2 bases from J, with 11 bases between. Here the CDR3 reads CASRKGLAYEQYF. The DNA for the CDR3 is TGTGCCAGCAGGAAGGGACTCGCCTACGAGCAGTACTTC. Complete variable domain (other parts from reference TRBV28 and TRBJ2-7): DVKVTQSSRYLVKRTGEKVFLECVQDMDHENMFWYRQDPGLGLRLIYFSYDVKMKEKGDIPEGYSVSREKKERFSLILESASTNQTSMYLCASRKGLAYEQYFGPGTRLTVT.

This clone has only one observation. This chain links TRBV5-4 with TRBJ2-3; D might be TRBD2 (6 bases). With 5 bases removed from V and 5 bases from J, the gap between germline ends came to 18 bases. This CDR3 spans 15 amino acids. Per germline, CDR1 SGHNT and CDR2 YYREEE (reference sequence). The CDR3 reads CASSRGGSRRDTQYF. CDR3 nucleotide sequence: TGTGCCAGCAGTCGAGGAGGGAGTAGGAGAGATACGCAGTATTTT.